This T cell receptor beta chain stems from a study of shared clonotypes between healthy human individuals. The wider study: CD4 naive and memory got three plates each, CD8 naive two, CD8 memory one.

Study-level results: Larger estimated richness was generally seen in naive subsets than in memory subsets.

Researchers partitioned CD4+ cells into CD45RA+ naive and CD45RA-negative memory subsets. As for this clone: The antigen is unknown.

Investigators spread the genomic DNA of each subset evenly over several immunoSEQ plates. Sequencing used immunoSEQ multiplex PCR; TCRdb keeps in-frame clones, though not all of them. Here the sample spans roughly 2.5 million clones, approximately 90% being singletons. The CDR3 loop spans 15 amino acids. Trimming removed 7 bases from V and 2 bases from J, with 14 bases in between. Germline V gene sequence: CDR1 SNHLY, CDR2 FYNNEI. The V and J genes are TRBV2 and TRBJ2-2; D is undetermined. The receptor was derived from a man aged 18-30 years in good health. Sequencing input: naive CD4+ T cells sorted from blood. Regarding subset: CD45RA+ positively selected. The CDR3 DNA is TGTGCCAGCAAGGGTGATAATGATAACACCGGGGAGCTGTTTTTT. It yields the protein CASKGDNDNTGELFF.